The 30 T cell receptor beta chains in this list originate from one sample, sequenced in a study of T cells in Graves' hyperthyroidism and ophthalmopathy. RNA transcripts provided the source from which TCR beta CDR3 regions were amplified. First-round RT-PCR with HTBI primers amplified the TCR CDR3 region. MiXCR, applied by TCRdb to the multiplex PCR reads, yields one record per CDR3 protein. The table lists some 490,000 distinct CDR3 sequences, approximately 23% of them singletons. Sequencing was done on a sample of blood. These receptors all stem from a woman in her sixties or seventies with Graves' ophthalmopathy.

The J gene is TRBJ2-3, the V gene TRBV7-3; 16 nucleotides agree with TRBD2. V shed 1 base, J shed 2 bases, and the junction held 6 bases outside the gene matches. This CDR3 is built from 19 residues. The germline gives CDR1 SGHTA, CDR2 FQGTGA. In DNA, the CDR3 is TGTGCCAGCAGCTTAATGGGACTAGCGGGAGGGGGCTTCACAGATACGCAGTATTTT. Its protein product is CASSLMGLAGGGFTDTQYF.

This clonotype was detected only a few times. The J gene is TRBJ2-7, the V gene TRBV6-2 or TRBV6-3; D is possibly TRBD1 or TRBD2 (6 bases each). Trimming shortened V by 2 bases and J by 0 bases, and 11 bases separated the two germline ends. Germline V lookup: CDR1 MNHEY, CDR2 SVGEGT. This CDR3 is 15 amino acids long. CDR3 sequence: CASSYRGTLSYEQYF. Written as DNA, the CDR3 is TGTGCCAGCAGTTACAGGGGGACTCTCTCCTACGAGCAGTACTTC.

This clonotype was seen ten or more times. The chain employs TRBV12-3 or TRBV12-4 and TRBJ2-1, with TRBD2 matching 8 bases. The CDR3 consists of 15 residues. The trim removed 2 bases at V and 7 bases at J, leaving 7 bases unmatched. This CDR3 is CASSLSGLVGNEQFF. CDR3 nucleotide sequence: TGTGCCAGCAGTTTATCGGGACTAGTGGGAAATGAGCAGTTCTTC.

This clonotype was recorded many times. This chain's CDR3 is CASSLARGTQYF. The CDR3, as DNA: TGTGCCAGCAGTTTAGCCCGGGGAACGCAGTATTTT. The chain recombines TRBV27 with TRBJ2-3; possibly TRBD2 for D (5 bases). The CDR3 extends over 12 amino acids. The germline V gene encodes CDR1 MNHEY and CDR2 SMNVEV (reference sequence). V was shortened by 2 bases and J by 9 bases, with 9 bases between the two germline ends.

This clonotype was counted once. The chain has TRBV24-1 and TRBJ2-7; no clear D. The CDR3 sequence is 13 residues long. Germline CDR1 and CDR2: KGHDR and SFDVKD. V was trimmed by 7 bases and J by 0 bases, leaving 9 bases between them. CDR3 nucleotides: TGTGCCACCAGGATAAGACACTCCTACGAGCAGTACTTC. Residues: CATRIRHSYEQYF.

The chain joins TRBV7-6 to TRBJ2-1, with a weak D call TRBD1 (6 bases). Germline CDR1 SGHVS, CDR2 FNYEAQ. Trimming removed 5 bases at V and 9 bases at J, with 11 bases between. CDR3 length: 12 amino acids. The CDR3 spells CASSIQGFEQFF. CDR3 DNA: TGTGCCAGCAGCATACAGGGTTTTGAGCAGTTCTTC.

This clonotype came up a few times. The chain employs TRBV5-1 and TRBJ1-5, with TRBD1 matching 10 bases. This CDR3 contains 16 residues. V lost 4 bases and J lost 6; bases outside the gene matches: 10. Germline assignment: CDR1 SGHRS and CDR2 YFSETQ. The CDR3 bases are TGCGCCAGCAGCCGTGGCGGGACAGGGGAATCTCAGCCCCAGCATTTT. Its translation is CASSRGGTGESQPQHF.

The chain uses TRBV7-9 and TRBJ1-2; D is undetermined. Germline CDR1 reads SEHNR; CDR2 reads FQNEAQ (reference sequence). With 6 bases removed from V and 2 bases from J, the gap between germline ends came to 16 bases. The CDR3 is 15 residues long. The CDR3 nucleotides read TGTGCCAGCAGTAAGAGCCTGGGATGGAACTATGGCTACACCTTC. It yields the protein CASSKSLGWNYGYTF.

V is TRBV6-2 or TRBV6-3 and J is TRBJ2-3; D is ambiguous. The ends were cut back, 3 bases at V and 0 bases at J, with 13 bases in the middle. Germline assignment: CDR1 MNHEY and CDR2 SVGEGT. The CDR3 runs 16 residues. The CDR3 protein is CASSYIAQASTDTQYF. Written as DNA, the CDR3 is TGTGCCAGCAGTTATATTGCGCAGGCTAGCACAGATACGCAGTATTTT.

The table lists this clonotype with a few counts. The rearrangement uses TRBV3-1 and TRBJ2-7, with 9 positions matching TRBD2. V shed 4 bases and J 5 bases; nucleotides not matched to a gene: 9. Germline-derived CDR1 and CDR2 are LGHDT and YNNKEL (reference sequence). This CDR3 region has 15 residues. The CDR3 sequence is CASSPTGTSYHEQYF. The CDR3 DNA is TGTGCCAGCAGCCCAACCGGGACTAGCTACCACGAGCAGTACTTC.

The V gene is TRBV20-1, the J gene TRBJ2-1; D gene ambiguous. V lost 0 bases and J 11 bases, leaving 8 bases between the germline ends. CDR1 is DFQATT and CDR2 is SNEGSKA in the germline V gene (reference sequence). The CDR3 length is 11 residues. The CDR3 sequence: CSAREGFKQFF. CDR3 coding DNA: TGCAGTGCTAGAGAAGGTTTTAAGCAGTTCTTC.

This clonotype has just a few counts. The chain uses TRBV6-5 and TRBJ1-2; possibly TRBD1 for D (6 bases). Germline V gene data show CDR1 as MNHEY and CDR2 as SVGAGI. V lost 0 bases and J 1 base, leaving 12 bases between the germline ends. This CDR3 has 16 amino acids. The CDR3 coding sequence is TGTGCCAGCAGTTACTCGACAGGAGACGTTAACTATGGCTACACCTTC. Translated, it gives CASSYSTGDVNYGYTF.

The chain is built from TRBV5-1 and TRBJ2-5; D might be TRBD2 (5 bases). The CDR3 runs 13 residues. Deletions cut 4 bases from V and 5 bases from J, with 12 bases between. CDR1 is SGHRS, CDR2 YFSETQ, per germline. DNA for the CDR3: TGCGCCAGCAGCATACTAGGGCTGGAGACCCAGTACTTC. Translated: CASSILGLETQYF.

This chain uses TRBV29-1 with TRBJ1-1; no definite D call. The CDR3 consists of 13 residues. Germline V gene sequence: CDR1 SQVTM, CDR2 ANQGSEA. Trimming removed 6 bases at V and 1 base at J, with 12 bases between. The CDR3 DNA follows: TGCAGCGTGGCCGAGGTAAGGAACACTGAAGCTTTCTTT. This sequence encodes CSVAEVRNTEAFF.

The V gene is TRBV9, the J gene TRBJ2-7, with a tentative D call TRBD2 (6 bases). The DNA end lines up better with TRBJ2-1; the J call may be wrong. The length of the CDR3 is 14 residues. Germline CDR1 is SGDLS and CDR2 is YYNGEE. This CDR3 is CASSAPGLTYEQFF. DNA of the CDR3: TGTGCCAGCAGCGCCCCGGGACTGACGTACGAGCAGTTCTTC.

This chain joins TRBV6-1 and TRBJ1-2, with 7 positions matching TRBD1. The ends lost 11 bases at V and 6 bases at J; junction bases unmatched: 12. Per the germline V gene, CDR1 is MNHNS and CDR2 is SASEGT. The CDR3 extends over 13 amino acids. The CDR3 sequence: CASREEGANGYTF. CDR3 DNA: TGTGCCTCTCGGGAGGAGGGGGCAAATGGCTACACCTTC.

The chain carries TRBV10-3 and TRBJ2-1, with a tentative D call TRBD2 (5 bases). Trimming stripped 11 bases from V and 3 bases from J, with 17 bases between. The CDR3 runs 14 residues. Germline assignment: CDR1 ENHRY and CDR2 SYGVKD. DNA of the CDR3: TGTGCCTCGGGTGGGAGCGGAAACTACAATGAGCAGTTCTTC. It specifies CASGGSGNYNEQFF.

J is TRBJ1-4 and V is TRBV6-1, with 7 bases lining up with TRBD1. The CDR3 totals 15 residues. V lost 1 base to trimming and J lost 10 bases; unmatched junction nucleotides: 9. Germline assignment: CDR1 MNHNS and CDR2 SASEGT. In DNA, the CDR3 is TGTGCCAGCAGTGAAGGGCAGGGGGTGTTGGTAAAACTGTTTTTT. It is translated as CASSEGQGVLVKLFF.

CDR3 coding DNA: TGTGCCAGCAGGATTCACCGGGGTACGCAGTATTTT. Translation: CASRIHRGTQYF. V and J are TRBV2 and TRBJ2-3; D may be TRBD2 (5 bases). Trimming took off 6 bases at V and 8 bases at J, with 12 bases between the two ends. The CDR3 is 12 residues long. Germline assignment: CDR1 SNHLY and CDR2 FYNNEI. The whole variable domain, filled in from reference TRBV2 and TRBJ2-3, reads EPEVTQTPSHQVTQMGQEVILRCVPISNHLYFYWYRQILGQKVEFLVSFYNNEISEKSEIFDDQFSVERPDGSNFTLKIRSTKLEDSAMYFCASRIHRGTQYFGPGTRLTVL.

This clonotype has more than one count but fewer than ten. The V gene is TRBV20-1, the J gene TRBJ2-1; tentative D call: TRBD2 (6 bases). Germline V CDR1 and CDR2: DFQATT, SNEGSKA (reference sequence). V gave up 5 bases and J gave up 6 bases, with 11 bases separating them. The CDR3 spans 12 residues. The CDR3 reads CSAPGLINEQFF. The CDR3 nucleotides are TGCAGTGCTCCGGGACTTATCAATGAGCAGTTCTTC.

This clonotype was observed a few times. The chain recombines TRBV20-1 with TRBJ1-2; the match to TRBD1 covers 10 bases. Unmatched junction bases numbered 10, after V lost 4 bases and J lost 5 bases. The CDR3 length is 15 residues. Germline V gene sequence: CDR1 DFQATT, CDR2 SNEGSKA (reference sequence). This CDR3 is CSAKTWTGGLYGYTF. DNA for the CDR3: TGCAGTGCTAAAACTTGGACAGGGGGACTATATGGCTACACCTTC.

This clonotype was counted only a few times. This rearrangement joins TRBV20-1 to TRBJ1-5; tentatively, D is TRBD1 (5 bases). Trimming shortened V by 0 bases and J by 3 bases, and 9 bases separated the two germline ends. This CDR3 region has 14 residues. Per germline, CDR1 DFQATT and CDR2 SNEGSKA (reference sequence). The CDR3 bases are TGCAGTGCTAGAGAGGGGCCTATCAATCAGCCCCAGCATTTT. It is translated as CSAREGPINQPQHF.

In nucleotides, the CDR3 is TGTGCCAGCAGCTTGGTAGCCGGGACAGGGTATTCACCCCTCCACTTT. This translates into CASSLVAGTGYSPLHF. This chain links TRBV5-6 with TRBJ1-6; TRBD1 aligns across 9 bases. Germline CDR1 reads SGHDT; CDR2 reads YYEEEE. CDR3 length: 16 amino acids. J gave up 8 bases and V 0 bases, and 6 bases lay outside the gene matches. Variable domain in full (rest from reference TRBV5-6 and TRBJ1-6): DAGVTQSPTHLIKTRGQQVTLRCSPKSGHDTVSWYQQALGQGPQFIFQYYEEEERQRGNFPDRFSGHQFPNYSSELNVNALLLGDSALYLCASSLVAGTGYSPLHFGNGTRLTVT.

The chain links TRBV18 to TRBJ1-4, with D perhaps matching TRBD1 (6 bases). The germline gives CDR1 KGHSH, CDR2 LQKENI. The ends were cut back, 3 bases at V and 5 bases at J, with 13 bases in the middle. CDR3 size: 15 residues. CDR3 amino acids: CASSPRGGLNEKLFF. The DNA for the CDR3 is TGTGCCAGCTCACCTCGCGGGGGCCTAAATGAAAAACTGTTTTTT.

This clonotype was observed at least ten times. The J gene is TRBJ1-1, the V gene TRBV20-1; D is uncertain. This CDR3 contains 14 residues. The V and J ends lost 0 bases and 1 base respectively, with 9 bases between them. Germline lookup yields CDR1 DFQATT and CDR2 SNEGSKA (reference sequence). The CDR3 is CSARDQQKNTEAFF. CDR3 in DNA: TGCAGTGCTAGAGATCAACAGAAGAACACTGAAGCTTTCTTT.

This clonotype has only a few counts. The chain employs TRBV5-4 and TRBJ2-5; TRBD1 matches at 8 bases. Trimming cost V 2 bases and J 4 bases; bases outside gene matches: 7. The CDR3 is made up of 15 amino acids. Germline V gene data show CDR1 as SGHNT and CDR2 as YYREEE (reference sequence). Here the CDR3 reads CASSLAGQGVETQYF. The CDR3 DNA is TGTGCCAGCAGCTTAGCAGGACAGGGAGTAGAGACCCAGTACTTC.

This clonotype was seen a few times. This sequence joins TRBV2 and TRBJ1-5, with no clear D. CDR1 SNHLY and CDR2 FYNNEI come from the germline V gene. Trimming took 1 base from V and 6 from J, leaving 13 bases between them. The CDR3 loop spans 15 amino acids. This CDR3 reads CASSEGPVGGQPQHF. DNA of the CDR3: TGTGCCAGCAGTGAAGGGCCCGTCGGAGGTCAGCCCCAGCATTTT.

Concerning this clonotype: One end of the junction varies from germline; a read error may be responsible. The V gene is TRBV28, the J gene TRBJ1-1, with a tentative D call TRBD1 (5 bases). The length of the CDR3 is 15 residues. In germline, CDR1 is MDHEN, CDR2 SYDVKM. Here the CDR3 reads CASSWGGGRTVESFF. CDR3 nucleotides: TGTGCCAGCAGTTGGGGTGGGGGGAGGACTGTTGAATCTTTCTTT.

This clonotype has just a few counts. The chain has TRBV7-2 and TRBJ2-1; 9 bases agree with TRBD2. With 1 base clipped from V and 8 bases from J, the junction kept 9 bases outside the gene matches. The CDR3 is 16 amino acids. CDR1 and CDR2 from the germline V gene are SGHTA and FQGNSA. The CDR3 here is CASSLGSVAGVYEQFF. Here the CDR3 DNA reads TGTGCCAGCAGCTTAGGGTCCGTAGCGGGAGTCTATGAGCAGTTCTTC.

The rearrangement uses TRBV19 and TRBJ2-1; 13 nucleotides line up with TRBD2. Germline V gene data show CDR1 as LNHDA and CDR2 as SQIVND (reference sequence). V trimming: 7 bases; J trimming: 7 bases; junction bases outside the gene matches: 10. The CDR3 is made up of 16 amino acids. This CDR3 is CASTTHGTSGVNEQFF. The CDR3 DNA sequence: TGTGCCAGTACCACCCACGGGACTAGCGGGGTTAATGAGCAGTTCTTC.